This T cell receptor (beta chain) was recovered during a study of T cell responses to AZD1222 COVID-19 vaccine. Sequenced by immunoSEQ multiplex PCR; TCRdb stores in-frame clones only, minus some. Of roughly 190,000 clones listed, approximately 93% are singletons. Germline CDR1 reads LNHDA; CDR2 reads SQIVND (reference sequence). V lost 6 bases and J lost 8; bases outside the gene matches: 16. The CDR3 loop spans 16 amino acids. The sequence was obtained from an adult in good health. The chain uses TRBV19 and TRBJ1-5; 7 nucleotides match TRBD1. The specimen comprised peripheral blood, sampled on day 0 of AZD1222 vaccination. The CDR3 bases are TGTGCCAGTAGCCCACAGGGGCGATTGGGTGTTGAGCCCCAGCATTTT. Its protein is CASSPQGRLGVEPQHF.